What follows are 8 T cell receptor beta chains derived from one specimen sequenced in a study of CD8 T cells in Susac syndrome. Random hexamers primed reverse transcription of about 0.5 to 1 ug RNA. MiXCR was run by TCRdb on the immunoSEQ multiplex PCR reads, yielding one entry per CDR3 protein. The data show under 200,000 distinct CDR3 sequences, approximately 94% seen once. Material: CD4+ T cells from PBMCs. These receptors were collected from a human donor with Susac syndrome.

The rearrangement joins TRBV29-1 to TRBJ2-2; D not certain. Germline lookup yields CDR1 SQVTM and CDR2 ANQGSEA. This CDR3 comprises 14 residues. Trimming shortened V by 6 bases and J by 0 bases, and 11 bases separated the two germline ends. The CDR3 DNA is TGCAGCGTAGGAACCGGTGCGAACACCGGGGAGCTGTTTTTT. Translation: CSVGTGANTGELFF.

The V and J genes are TRBV12-3 or TRBV12-4 and TRBJ1-5; D is ambiguous. The CDR3 has 14 residues. V lost 2 bases and J lost 3, with 8 bases in between. CDR3 nucleotides: TGTGCCAGCAGTTTAAACGGATTCAATCAGCCCCAGCATTTT. Translating gives CASSLNGFNQPQHF.

The chain joins TRBV7-8 to TRBJ2-7; no clear D gene. Per germline, CDR1 SGHVS and CDR2 FQNEAQ. Between the trimmed V and J ends, which lost 2 bases and 3 bases, there was a span of 8 bases. The CDR3 has 13 amino acids. The CDR3 is CASSLSHSYEQYV. Written as DNA, the CDR3 is TGTGCCAGCAGCTTATCGCACAGCTACGAGCAGTACGTC.

This chain uses TRBV28 with TRBJ1-5, with TRBD1 as a possible D gene (5 bases). With 8 bases removed from V and 6 bases from J, the gap between germline ends came to 14 bases. CDR3 length equals 13 residues. The germline gives CDR1 MDHEN, CDR2 SYDVKM. The CDR3 loop is CASADRRGQPQHF. In DNA, the CDR3 is TGTGCCAGCGCAGACAGACGGGGTCAGCCCCAGCATTTT.

The chain is built from TRBV20-1 and TRBJ2-6; TRBD1 might be the D (6 bases). Trimming pared 7 bases from V and 0 bases from J, leaving 10 bases between. Germline CDR1 reads DFQATT; CDR2 reads SNEGSKA (reference sequence). There are 14 residues in the CDR3. DNA for the CDR3: TGCAGTGTTTTACAGGGCTCTGGGGCCAACGTCCTGACTTTC. Encoded protein: CSVLQGSGANVLTF.

Here the CDR3 DNA reads TGTGCCAGCAGTTCACATCAGAGTCAGCCCCAGCATTTT. Protein sequence: CASSSHQSQPQHF. The gene calls are TRBV28 and TRBJ1-5; D gene uncertain. The germline V gene has CDR1 MDHEN and CDR2 SYDVKM. The CDR3 loop spans 13 amino acids. The V end lost 4 bases, the J end lost 6 bases, and 10 bases lay between the germline ends.

The chain uses TRBV7-9 and TRBJ2-1, with D tentatively TRBD2 (5 bases). Germline-derived CDR1 and CDR2 are SEHNR and FQNEAQ (reference sequence). The CDR3 runs 14 residues. Trimming stripped 0 bases from V and 3 bases from J, with 6 bases between. The CDR3 protein is CASSLAAVYNEQFF. DNA of the CDR3: TGTGCCAGCAGCTTAGCAGCGGTCTACAATGAGCAGTTCTTC.

V usage is TRBV4-3 and J usage is TRBJ2-7; D is unclear. The V end lost 4 bases, the J end lost 6 bases, and 16 bases lay between the germline ends. Per germline, CDR1 LGHNA and CDR2 YSLEER. This CDR3 has 14 residues. The CDR3 DNA reads TGCGCCAGCAGCCTCCGGCTGATTCGCGGCGAGCAGTACTTC. Protein product: CASSLRLIRGEQYF.